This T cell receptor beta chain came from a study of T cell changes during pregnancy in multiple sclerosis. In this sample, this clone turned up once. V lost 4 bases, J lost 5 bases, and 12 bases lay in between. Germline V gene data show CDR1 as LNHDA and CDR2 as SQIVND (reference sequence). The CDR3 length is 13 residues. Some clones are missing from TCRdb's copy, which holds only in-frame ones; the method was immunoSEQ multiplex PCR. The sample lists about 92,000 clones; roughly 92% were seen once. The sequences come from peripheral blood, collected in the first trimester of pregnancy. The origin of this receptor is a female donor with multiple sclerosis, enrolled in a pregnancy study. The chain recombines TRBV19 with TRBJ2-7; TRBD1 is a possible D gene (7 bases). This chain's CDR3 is CASSTDRRDEQYF. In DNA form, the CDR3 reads TGTGCCAGTAGTACGGACAGGAGGGACGAGCAGTACTTC.